Described below is a single T cell receptor (beta chain) sequence and its context. The antigen is not known. Sequence at one end of the junction differs from germline and may be a read error. The sample originates from a study of T cells in Graves' hyperthyroidism and ophthalmopathy. The study left out patients who had uncontrolled infection, other autoimmune disease, pregnancy or lactation. Whole-study findings and limits: Ophthalmopathy could be told apart from stable hyperthyroidism with a 13 V-J model. Ophthalmopathy prediction by the model preceded onset by a median approximately six months. Expanded thyroid clonotypes (above 0.001) were mostly also found in blood.

It was RNA transcripts that yielded the amplified TCR beta CDR3 regions. First-round RT-PCR of the TCR CDR3 relied on the HTBI primer set. TCRdb redid the calling of the multiplex PCR reads with MiXCR, one entry per CDR3 protein. The data hold roughly 500,000 distinct CDR3 sequences, with around 46% observed a single time. The CDR3 length is 15 residues. Germline loops: CDR1 MNHEY, CDR2 SMNVEV (reference sequence). The chain is built from TRBV27 and TRBJ1-2; no clear D. The source material was peripheral blood or thyroid tissue (not recorded which). The TCR sequence derives from an adult woman with Graves' disease, either hyperthyroidism or ophthalmopathy (not recorded which). This chain's CDR3 is CASSRTARYGYGYAF. CDR3 sequence (DNA): TGTGCCAGCAGTAGAACGGCGCGCTATGGCTATGGCTACGCCTTC.